In its sample, the clone carrying this T cell receptor (beta chain) was seen a few times. Its antigen is undetermined. This entry comes from a study of T-cell reconstitution after alpha-beta-depleted transplantation in children. Unique molecular identifiers featured in how the TCRbeta library was prepared. TCRdb analysed the PCR reads with MiXCR anew, one entry per CDR3 protein. The data show about a million distinct CDR3 sequences, about 26% seen once. Germline V gene lookup returns CDR1 MGHRA and CDR2 YSYEKL. CDR3 size: 16 residues. The V segment lost 6 bases and the J segment 5 bases; nucleotides outside the gene matches: 5. General study results and limits: The authors attributed T-cell counts and diversity one year after transplant mostly to newly produced T cells. High day-60 TCRbeta diversity in some patients came from surviving recipient T cells and thymic progenitors. Reportedly, roughly two months post-transplant, alpha-beta T cells arose from several hundred expanded graft clones.

The sample was PBMCs, mostly from graft donor cells, taken 360 days after TCRalphabeta/CD19-depleted stem cell transplant. J is TRBJ2-3 and V is TRBV4-1, with 16 bases that match TRBD2. The TCR sequence derives from a boy in the first two years of life who had a stem cell transplant for SCID, so the T cells may come from the graft donor. CDR3 sequence (DNA): TGCGCCAGCAGGGGACTAGCGGGGGGGCAGAGAGATACGCAGTATTTT. Protein: CASRGLAGGQRDTQYF.